These 30 T cell receptor beta chains originate from one sample sequenced in a study of EBV T-cell therapy then PD-1 blockade in nasopharyngeal carcinoma. Only in-frame clones appear in the TCRdb table, and some are missing; sequencing was by immunoSEQ multiplex PCR. The sample contains about 20,000 clones, roughly four fifths of which appear only once. Documented treatment: AdE1-LMPpoly-expanded autologous EBV-specific T-cell therapy followed by anti-PD-1 nivolumab. Their specific antigens are unknown. Here the sequenced sample was CD8+ T cells from blood, taken at day -245 from a patient whose treatment included autologous EBV-specific T cells and nivolumab. These receptor sequences come from a man between 35 and 55 years old with nasopharyngeal carcinoma.

The V call is TRBV7-9, the J call TRBJ2-4; unclear D gene. V was trimmed by 3 bases and J by 8 bases, leaving 8 bases between them. The CDR3 sequence is 12 residues long. Germline values: CDR1 SEHNR, CDR2 FQNEAQ (reference sequence). The CDR3 sequence is CASSLYTDIQYF. The CDR3 bases are TGTGCCAGCAGCTTGTATACTGACATTCAGTACTTC.

This chain's CDR3 is CASSPSGNSYNEQFF. The CDR3 nucleotides are TGTGCCAGCAGTCCGTCGGGGAACTCCTACAATGAGCAGTTCTTC. The chain has TRBV27 and TRBJ2-1; D is perhaps TRBD2 (5 bases). From germline, CDR1 is MNHEY and CDR2 SMNVEV (reference sequence). Trimming removed 5 bases from V and 0 bases from J, with 11 bases in between. CDR3 length: 15 amino acids.

This clone has just a few counts. The V and J genes are TRBV19 and TRBJ1-2; no definite D call. The CDR3 contains 13 residues. V lost 3 bases, J lost 7 bases, and 12 bases lay in between. Germline V lookup: CDR1 LNHDA, CDR2 SQIVND (reference sequence). In nucleotides, the CDR3 is TGTGCCAGTAGTATTGGGAGTTTGGTTGGCTACACCTTC. Encoded protein: CASSIGSLVGYTF.

The gene calls are TRBV28 and TRBJ2-2; D might be TRBD1 (6 bases). The germline CDR1 and CDR2 sequences are MDHEN and SYDVKM. This CDR3 is 14 amino acids long. Deletions cut 5 bases from V and 1 base from J, with 8 bases between. In DNA form, the CDR3 reads TGTGCCAGCAGTCTGGGACAGAACACCGGGGAGCTGTTTTTT. Protein sequence: CASSLGQNTGELFF.

V is TRBV19 and J is TRBJ1-5; TRBD1 agrees at 8 bases. Germline V lookup: CDR1 LNHDA, CDR2 SQIVND (reference sequence). Trimming removed 6 bases from V and 4 bases from J; junction bases left unmatched: 8. The CDR3 has 15 amino acids. The CDR3 DNA reads TGTGCCAGTAGAACCAGGGGGCTTGGGAATCAGCCCCAGCATTTT. Translating it yields CASRTRGLGNQPQHF.

The chain uses TRBV6-1 and TRBJ2-7; 7 bases fit TRBD1. Germline-derived CDR1 and CDR2 are MNHNS and SASEGT. CDR3 length: 14 amino acids. V shed 1 base and J 2 bases; nucleotides not matched to a gene: 2. Written as DNA, the CDR3 is TGTGCCAGCAGTGAAGTAGGGACAGCCTACGAGCAGTACTTC. Translating it yields CASSEVGTAYEQYF.

V is TRBV7-8 and J is TRBJ2-5, with no clear D. The CDR3 covers 14 residues. V was pared by 5 bases and J by 3 bases, with 13 bases between. Germline CDR1 SGHVS, CDR2 FQNEAQ. CDR3 in DNA: TGTGCCAGCAGCAGACCTGAGTTGGAAGAGACCCAGTACTTC. As protein: CASSRPELEETQYF. The complete variable domain, with remaining parts taken from reference TRBV7-8 and TRBJ2-5, reads GAGVSQSPRYKVAKRGQDVALRCDPISGHVSLFWYQQALGQGPEFLTYFQNEAQLDKSGLPSDRFFAERPEGSVSTLKIQRTQQEDSAVYLCASSRPELEETQYFGPGTRLLVL.

The chain is built from TRBV13 and TRBJ2-7, with 7 bases matching TRBD2. V lost 7 bases and J lost 6; bases outside the gene matches: 9. Germline V lookup: CDR1 PRHDT, CDR2 FYEKMQ (reference sequence). CDR3 length: 13 amino acids. The CDR3 DNA is TGTGCCAGCACCCCGGGGGGTTACCCCGAGCAGTACTTC. Protein product: CASTPGGYPEQYF.

The rearrangement uses TRBV6-2 or TRBV6-3 and TRBJ2-2, with unresolved D. There are 14 residues in the CDR3. V dropped 3 bases and J dropped 5 bases, with 10 bases sitting between them. Germline V gives CDR1 MNHEY, CDR2 SVGEGT. In DNA, the CDR3 is TGTGCCAGCAGTTATGGCGGTGAAACCGGGGAGCTGTTTTTT. Translating gives CASSYGGETGELFF.

The chain couples TRBV1 to TRBJ2-3. TRBV1 is designated a pseudogene. The CDR3 runs to 11 residues. For the CDR3, the DNA is TGCACCAGCAGCCGTGGGGATACGCAGTATTTT. Its translation is CTSSRGDTQYF.

V and J are TRBV7-9 and TRBJ1-1; no reliable D call. This CDR3 region has 13 residues. Germline values: CDR1 SEHNR, CDR2 FQNEAQ (reference sequence). V lost 3 bases and J 7 bases, leaving 12 bases between the germline ends. DNA of the CDR3: TGTGCCAGCAGCTTCCCGCTTCGGATTGAAGCTTTCTTT. Amino acid sequence: CASSFPLRIEAFF. The variable domain in full, completed from reference TRBV7-9 and TRBJ1-1, reads DTGVSQNPRHKITKRGQNVTFRCDPISEHNRLYWYRQTLGQGPEFLTYFQNEAQLEKSRLLSDRFSAERPKGSFSTLEIQRTEQGDSAMYLCASSFPLRIEAFFGQGTRLTVV.

The chain has TRBV7-3 and TRBJ2-7; 8 positions match TRBD1. CDR3 length equals 15 residues. Trimming removed 5 bases from V and 2 bases from J; junction bases left unmatched: 8. In germline, CDR1 is SGHTA, CDR2 FQGTGA. The chain's CDR3 is CASSLGQGITYEQYF. Written as DNA, the CDR3 is TGTGCCAGCAGCCTCGGACAGGGTATTACCTACGAGCAGTACTTC.

The chain couples TRBV28 to TRBJ2-7; possibly TRBD2 for D (6 bases). Germline V lookup: CDR1 MDHEN, CDR2 SYDVKM. V was pared by 1 base and J by 1 base, with 20 bases between. The length of the CDR3 is 18 residues. CDR3 amino acids: CASSLFPALEDYSYEQYF. CDR3 nucleotide sequence: TGTGCCAGCAGTTTATTCCCGGCACTCGAGGACTATTCCTACGAGCAGTACTTC.

The J gene is TRBJ1-2, the V gene TRBV24-1; TRBD1 matches 8 bases. The V gene's germline CDR1 is KGHDR and CDR2 SFDVKD. V trimming: 3 bases; J trimming: 7 bases; junction bases outside the gene matches: 6. This CDR3 is built from 14 residues. CDR3 bases: TGTGCCACCAGTGATAGCAGGGGGCGAGGTGGCTACACCTTC. It yields the protein CATSDSRGRGGYTF.

V gene TRBV6-1 combines with J gene TRBJ2-5; 8 bases agree with TRBD2. CDR1 is MNHNS and CDR2 is SASEGT in the germline V gene. The ends lost 5 bases at V and 7 bases at J; junction bases unmatched: 9. CDR3 length: 14 amino acids. The CDR3 spells CASSTVRGDGTQYF. CDR3 coding DNA: TGTGCCAGCAGTACTGTGCGGGGGGACGGGACCCAGTACTTC.

This chain uses TRBV25-1 with TRBJ2-1, with D unresolved. V lost 4 bases to trimming and J lost 9 bases, with 10 bases between them. The CDR3 totals 12 residues. CDR1 and CDR2 (germline): MGHDK, SYGVNS. The CDR3 DNA is TGTGCCAGCAGTGCGGTTCTATTTGAGCAGTTCTTC. It translates to CASSAVLFEQFF.

The V call is TRBV6-2 or TRBV6-3, the J call TRBJ2-5; 9 nucleotides match TRBD2. Germline loops: CDR1 MNHEY, CDR2 SVGEGT. V gave up 6 bases and J gave up 5 bases; unmatched junction bases: 10. The CDR3 is 15 residues long. The CDR3 DNA reads TGTGCCAGCAGCCCTAGCGGGGCTTTGGGGGAGACCCAGTACTTC. It encodes CASSPSGALGETQYF.

The J gene is TRBJ2-4, the V gene TRBV5-6, with unresolved D. The CDR3 consists of 15 residues. Germline-derived CDR1 and CDR2 are SGHDT and YYEEEE. Trimming took 6 bases from V and 1 from J, leaving 14 bases between them. The CDR3 DNA reads as TGTGCCAGCAAGCCCCTGACAAACGCCAAAAACATTCAGTACTTC. Translating gives CASKPLTNAKNIQYF.

J is TRBJ2-3 and V is TRBV5-4; 11 bases fit TRBD1. V shed 4 bases and J 2 bases; nucleotides not matched to a gene: 6. Germline CDR1 SGHNT, CDR2 YYREEE (reference sequence). CDR3 length equals 16 residues. CDR3 protein: CASSHPDRGHTDTQYF. The DNA of the CDR3 is TGTGCCAGCAGCCATCCGGACAGGGGGCACACAGATACGCAGTATTTT. Based on the CDR3 plus reference TRBV5-4 and TRBJ2-3, the full variable domain is ETGVTQSPTHLIKTRGQQVTLRCSSQSGHNTVSWYQQALGQGPQFIFQYYREEENGRGNFPPRFSGLQFPNYSSELNVNALELDDSALYLCASSHPDRGHTDTQYFGPGTRLTVL.

The CDR3 region has the DNA TGTGCCAGCAATCCTGAGGGGGCCCACTACGAGCAGTACTTC. This encodes CASNPEGAHYEQYF. V is TRBV2 and J is TRBJ2-7; 7 nucleotides agree with TRBD1. Germline CDR1 is SNHLY and CDR2 is FYNNEI. The CDR3 contains 14 residues. V was pared by 7 bases and J by 3 bases, with 9 bases of the junction left unmatched.

The chain carries TRBV6-2 or TRBV6-3 and TRBJ2-5; D is unresolved. The CDR3 is 12 amino acids. Germline lookup yields CDR1 MNHEY and CDR2 SVGEGT. V was clipped by 4 bases and J by 5 bases, with 8 bases between them. The CDR3 region has the DNA TGTGCCAGCAGTTCGGGTGGCGAGACCCAGTACTTC. Translation gives CASSSGGETQYF.

V is TRBV5-5 and J is TRBJ1-5, with no clear D. The germline CDR1 and CDR2 sequences are SGHKS and YYEKEE (reference sequence). V was shortened by 0 bases and J by 6 bases, with 7 bases between the two germline ends. The CDR3 is made up of 13 amino acids. CDR3 amino acids: CASSLGGSQPQHF. DNA of the CDR3: TGTGCCAGCAGCTTGGGAGGAAGTCAGCCCCAGCATTTT.

The CDR3 coding sequence is TGCGCCAGCAGCCACCTCACTAGCGGAGCAGTCACAGATACGCAGTATTTT. It specifies CASSHLTSGAVTDTQYF. The chain has TRBV4-3 and TRBJ2-3; 8 bases are a match to TRBD2. CDR1 and CDR2 from the germline V gene are LGHNA and YSLEER. The V segment lost 3 bases and the J segment 2 bases; nucleotides outside the gene matches: 10. CDR3 length: 17 amino acids.

J is TRBJ1-2 and V is TRBV12-3 or TRBV12-4; 9 nucleotides match TRBD1. The CDR3 loop spans 13 amino acids. The ends lost 6 bases at V and 7 bases at J; junction bases unmatched: 6. CDR3 coding DNA: TGTGCCAGCAGCCTGGGACAGGGACTTGGCTACACCTTC. Translation: CASSLGQGLGYTF.

This clone is a singleton in its sample. The gene calls are TRBV4-3 and TRBJ2-2; 7 bases fit TRBD1. The trim removed 10 bases at V and 5 bases at J, leaving 13 bases unmatched. Germline CDR1 reads LGHNA; CDR2 reads YSLEER. The CDR3 is 15 amino acids. This CDR3 reads CATRGSTLGTGELFF. The CDR3 nucleotides read TGCGCCACCAGGGGGTCCACCCTCGGAACCGGGGAGCTGTTTTTT.

This clone has only one observation. The chain recombines TRBV3-1 (or the pseudogene TRBV3-2) with TRBJ2-2, with D maybe TRBD2 (6 bases). Germline loops: CDR1 LGHDT, CDR2 YNNKEL (reference sequence). The CDR3 loop spans 15 amino acids. Trimming removed 4 bases at V and 4 bases at J, with 13 bases between. The CDR3 spells CASSLVREATGELFF. The CDR3, as DNA: TGTGCCAGCAGCCTCGTCAGGGAGGCCACCGGGGAGCTGTTTTTT.

The chain is built from TRBV3-1 (or the pseudogene TRBV3-2) and TRBJ2-2, with D perhaps being TRBD1 or TRBD2 (5 bases each). The germline CDR1 and CDR2 sequences are LGHDT and YNNKEL (reference sequence). The CDR3 loop spans 16 amino acids. Trimming removed 5 bases from V and 4 bases from J, with 17 bases in between. In nucleotides, the CDR3 is TGTGCCAGCAGCATACCTGGGGACGGAACCACCGGGGAGCTGTTTTTT. Encoded protein: CASSIPGDGTTGELFF.

The rearrangement uses TRBV13 and TRBJ2-5; D may be TRBD1 (6 bases). This CDR3 is 15 amino acids long. In germline, CDR1 is PRHDT, CDR2 FYEKMQ (reference sequence). Trimming pared 4 bases from V and 3 bases from J, leaving 15 bases between. The CDR3 bases are TGTGCCAGCAGCTCTACAGGGTTCGGGGAAGAGACCCAGTACTTC. Translation gives CASSSTGFGEETQYF.

V and J are TRBV6-6 and TRBJ2-5, with D uncertain. The CDR3 length is 12 residues. The germline V gene has CDR1 MNHNY and CDR2 SVGAGI (reference sequence). With 5 bases removed from V and 5 bases from J, the gap between germline ends came to 9 bases. CDR3: CASSLGRETQYF. CDR3 nucleotides: TGTGCCAGCAGTCTGGGAAGGGAGACCCAGTACTTC.

The sample holds one count of this clone. The rearrangement links TRBV19 to TRBJ1-5, with TRBD1 matching 10 bases. CDR3 length: 17 amino acids. Trimming removed 5 bases from V and 0 bases from J; junction bases left unmatched: 7. CDR1 LNHDA and CDR2 SQIVND come from the germline V gene (reference sequence). CDR3 region: CASSRDRGVYSNQPQHF. The CDR3, as DNA: TGTGCCAGTAGTCGGGACAGGGGCGTTTATAGCAATCAGCCCCAGCATTTT.